The clone carrying this T cell receptor beta chain has more than one count but fewer than ten. Germline assignment: CDR1 SQVTM and CDR2 ANQGSEA. V was pared by 4 bases and J by 1 base, with 16 bases between. This CDR3 contains 16 residues. This sample was taken from a study of cytomegalovirus exposure and HLA in healthy donors. The table came from immunoSEQ multiplex PCR; TCRdb's copy has only in-frame clones and leaves some out. The table lists nearly 200,000 clones, 70% to 85% of them singletons. The clonotype comes from a young woman in good health and CMV-seropositive. Source material: PBMCs. The gene calls are TRBV29-1 and TRBJ2-2; TRBD2 is a possible D gene (6 bases). CDR3 protein: CSVVRWGAGNTGELFF. CDR3 in DNA: TGCAGCGTTGTCCGATGGGGAGCGGGGAACACCGGGGAGCTGTTTTTT.